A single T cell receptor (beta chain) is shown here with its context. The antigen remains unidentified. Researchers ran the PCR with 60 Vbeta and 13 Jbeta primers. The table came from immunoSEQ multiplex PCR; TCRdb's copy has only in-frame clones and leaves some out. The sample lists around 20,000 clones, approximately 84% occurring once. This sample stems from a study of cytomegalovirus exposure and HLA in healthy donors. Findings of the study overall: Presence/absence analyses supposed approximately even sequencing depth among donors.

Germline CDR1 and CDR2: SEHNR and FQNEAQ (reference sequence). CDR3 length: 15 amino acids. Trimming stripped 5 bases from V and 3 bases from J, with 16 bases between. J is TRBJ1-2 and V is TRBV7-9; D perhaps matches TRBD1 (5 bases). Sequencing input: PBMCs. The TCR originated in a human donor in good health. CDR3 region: CASSRKKGLDYGYTF. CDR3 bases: TGTGCCAGCAGCCGAAAAAAGGGGTTGGACTATGGCTACACCTTC.